This T cell receptor beta chain is from a study of shared clonotypes between healthy human individuals. Each cell subset's genomic DNA was divided evenly among several immunoSEQ plates. Profiling relied on immunoSEQ multiplex PCR, and the TCRdb table lists in-frame clones only, not all of them. Of 2 million to 2.5 million clones listed, just over 90% are singletons. The CDR3 sequence is 15 residues long. Per germline, CDR1 SGDLS and CDR2 YYNGEE. The trim removed 3 bases at V and 2 bases at J, leaving 6 bases unmatched. Naive CD8 isolation took CD45RO-negative cells positively selected for CCR7 and excluded terminally differentiated effector memory CD45RA+ cells.

The V call is TRBV9, the J call TRBJ2-7; 9 bases align to TRBD2. Input material: naive CD8+ T cells from PBMCs. The TCR comes from a man between 18 and 35 years old in good health. Some clones in this sample may be carry-over from other donors' samples. CDR3 DNA: TGTGCCAGCAGCGCCGCTAGCGGGATAACCTACGAGCAGTACTTC. Protein product: CASSAASGITYEQYF.